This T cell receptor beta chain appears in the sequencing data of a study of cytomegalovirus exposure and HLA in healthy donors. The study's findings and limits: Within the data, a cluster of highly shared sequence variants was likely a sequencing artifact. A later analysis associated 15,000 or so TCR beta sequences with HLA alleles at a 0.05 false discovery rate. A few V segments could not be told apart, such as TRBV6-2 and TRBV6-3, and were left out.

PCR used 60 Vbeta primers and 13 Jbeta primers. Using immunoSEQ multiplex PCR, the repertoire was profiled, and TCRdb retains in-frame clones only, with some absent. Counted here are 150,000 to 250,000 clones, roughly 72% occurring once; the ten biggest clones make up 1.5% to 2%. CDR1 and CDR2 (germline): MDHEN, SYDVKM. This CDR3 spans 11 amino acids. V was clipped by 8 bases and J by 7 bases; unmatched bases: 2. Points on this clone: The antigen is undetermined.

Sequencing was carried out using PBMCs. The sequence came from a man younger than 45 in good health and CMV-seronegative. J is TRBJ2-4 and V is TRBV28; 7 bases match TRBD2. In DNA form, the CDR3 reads TGTGCCAGCCTGGGGGGGAACATTCAGTACTTC. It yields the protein CASLGGNIQYF.